This T cell receptor (beta chain) is from a study of CD4 T cells in relation to SARS-CoV-2 and coronaviruses (dated by TCRdb to 2020 to 2022). As for the study more broadly: Shared crossreactive spike epitopes were mapped to their HLA restriction using patient-derived lymphoblastoid cell lines. The Adaptive Biotechnologies TCR-sequencing kit was used for samples from a few pre-COVID donors and for the naive versus memory experiments, whereas the other data were Illumina-based. The study assessed, at the TCR clonotype level, memory CD4+ T cell crossreactivity between SARS-CoV-2 and common cold coronavirus spike proteins. For other donors in the study, expansion assays were sequenced with a different, Illumina-based TCR-beta assay. What the research found in general, with its limitations: Small numbers of patients and of tested TCRs limited the study. In roughly two thirds of donors, memory CD4+ clonotypes turned up that crossrecognized SARS-CoV-2 and at least one common cold coronavirus spike. Pre-pandemic and post-infection samples were not both contributed by any donor, so tracing of the source of pre-existing responses was limited. Crossreactivity analysis centred on spike protein, so crossreactivity against other viral proteins was not assessed. Compared with monoreactive clones, crossreactive clones had significantly weaker SARS-CoV-2-driven expansion, a result consistent with antigenic imprinting. Naive versus memory sequencing indicated that memory recall responses, rather than primary responses primed during culture, are detected by the assay.

CD4+ T cells from unexposed donors were collected before the COVID-19 pandemic (2011-2018). Naive and memory CD4+ T cells were separated from cryopreserved PBMCs by CD4 enrichment followed by EasySep naive CD4+ T cell enrichment. Leukapheresis product for the unexposed donors was purchased commercially. Ficoll-Paque PLUS gradient centrifugation was used to isolate PBMCs from leukapheresis product or whole blood. PBMCs were either cryopreserved at -140°C or used fresh in the expansion assay. The QIAamp Micro DNA Kit was used to extract genomic DNA from the CD4+ T cells. Deep-resolution immunoSEQ TCR-beta sequencing was performed on DNA from uncultured naive and memory CD4+ T cells. The paper's data handling went like this. During preprocessing, nonproductive sequences were removed, along with CDR3s that did not begin with C, did not end with F or W, or were shorter than 7 amino acids. Cultured and uncultured naive and memory CD4+ repertoires were searched for previously identified spike- and CEF-reactive CDR3s. After three terminal residues were trimmed from each end, CDR3 homology was quantified as pairwise Levenshtein distance using the stringdist R package. In TCRdb, the immuneACCESS table is reduced to in-frame sequences with V and J assigned. These tables do not hold every clone; where another copy was compared, an unresolved V gene accounts for under half, and the others remain unexplained. Clonal size and the V and J genes are those of that table, whereas D and trimming came from the DNA. For this sample there are tens of thousands of clones; 90% to 95% appear just once. 0.2% to 0.25% of the sample is held by the ten biggest clonotypes.

V is shortened by 6 bases, J by 10 bases, and the region joining them spans 16 bases. Including cysteine and phenylalanine, the CDR3 has 13 amino acids. Only CDR3 DNA is held: 39 bases, read in frame from base 1. On this clone itself: Its antigen has not been determined. It has no much larger one-base neighbor in the sample; base qualities were not kept.

The rearrangement combines TRBV12-3 or TRBV12-4 with TRBJ2-1; TRBD1 is possibly the D segment (6 matching bases). The sequence came from a human donor in good health. The sequenced sample consisted of naive CD4+ T cells from PBMCs. The meaning of the sample's cell subset or site label: naive CD4+ T cells isolated by negative enrichment. The nucleotide sequence reads as follows: TGTGCCAGCAGGGATCCCAACAGGGAGGAGCAGTTCTTC. It is translated as CASRDPNREEQFF.